A single sample is the source of the 22 T cell receptor beta chains below, sequenced in a study of blood T cell repertoires in COVID-19. Some clones are missing from TCRdb's copy, which holds only in-frame ones; the method was immunoSEQ multiplex PCR. The profile covers roughly 170,000 clones, with roughly 80% appearing a single time and approximately 5.1% taken by the ten largest. Material for sequencing was PBMCs or T cells enriched from blood (not recorded which). These TCRs come from a woman aged 40 to 50 with acute COVID-19.

V and J are TRBV7-6 and TRBJ2-1; 10 bases are shared with TRBD2. Germline-derived CDR1 and CDR2 are SGHVS and FNYEAQ. The CDR3 is made up of 17 amino acids. V dropped 0 bases and J dropped 1; count of bases not matched to a gene: 3. CDR3 DNA: TGTGCCAGCAGCTTAGCGGCTAGCGGGGGTTCCTACAATGAGCAGTTCTTC. This gives the protein CASSLAASGGSYNEQFF.

The rearrangement links TRBV2 to TRBJ2-7; D is unclear. Germline values: CDR1 SNHLY, CDR2 FYNNEI. The CDR3 is 11 residues long. Trimming stripped 4 bases from V and 6 bases from J, with 7 bases between. The CDR3 spells CASSAPGEQYF. The DNA of the CDR3 is TGTGCCAGCAGTGCTCCCGGCGAGCAGTACTTC. The full variable domain, rest sourced from reference TRBV2 and TRBJ2-7, is EPEVTQTPSHQVTQMGQEVILRCVPISNHLYFYWYRQILGQKVEFLVSFYNNEISEKSEIFDDQFSVERPDGSNFTLKIRSTKLEDSAMYFCASSAPGEQYFGPGTRLTVT.

V is TRBV24-1 and J is TRBJ2-5; weak D call: TRBD2 (6 bases). Germline values: CDR1 KGHDR, CDR2 SFDVKD. The CDR3 is made up of 14 amino acids. Trimming removed 4 bases at V and 4 bases at J, with 12 bases between. Here the CDR3 DNA reads TGTGCCACCAGTGAGAGATCAGCGGGAGAGACCCAGTACTTC. The encoded protein is CATSERSAGETQYF.

The chain links TRBV29-1 to TRBJ1-1; 9 bases align to TRBD1. The germline V gene encodes CDR1 SQVTM and CDR2 ANQGSEA. Germline trimming cut 3 bases from V and 1 base from J; bases unmatched to any gene: 3. The CDR3 consists of 14 residues. The CDR3 region is CSVDTDRGNTEAFF. The DNA for the CDR3 is TGCAGCGTTGATACGGACAGGGGGAACACTGAAGCTTTCTTT.

This clone was seen once. This chain connects TRBV3-1 (or the pseudogene TRBV3-2) to TRBJ1-6; unclear D gene. The CDR3 has 18 amino acids. Trimming cost V 5 bases and J 5 bases, with 22 bases left between them. Per the germline V gene, CDR1 is LGHDT and CDR2 is YNNKEL (reference sequence). The CDR3 spells CASSNLCPIIHHNSPLHF. The CDR3 DNA reads TGTGCCAGCAGCAATCTGTGTCCCATCATACATCATAATTCACCCCTCCACTTT.

The chain couples TRBV11-3 to TRBJ1-4; TRBD1 matches at 7 bases. Germline V gene lookup returns CDR1 SGHNT and CDR2 YENEEA. With 3 bases clipped from V and 3 bases from J, the junction kept 4 bases outside the gene matches. The length of the CDR3 is 15 residues. The CDR3 spells CASSFDRAPNEKLFF. The CDR3 DNA reads TGTGCCAGCAGCTTCGACAGGGCCCCTAATGAAAAACTGTTTTTT.

The V gene is TRBV7-9, the J gene TRBJ2-5; 8 bases agree with TRBD2. Trimming removed 5 bases from V and 4 bases from J; junction bases left unmatched: 9. Germline CDR1 SEHNR, CDR2 FQNEAQ (reference sequence). The length of the CDR3 is 15 residues. This CDR3 is CASSQGRGDGETQYF. In DNA, the CDR3 is TGTGCCAGCAGCCAGGGGCGGGGGGATGGAGAGACCCAGTACTTC.

J is TRBJ2-1 and V is TRBV21-1; the D call of TRBD1 is as the table states it, not checked on the DNA. TRBV21-1 is a pseudogene. CDR3 length: 18 residues. In DNA, the CDR3 is TGTGCCAGCAGCAAAGAAGGGCCAGGGGTGCCCCCATACAATGAGCAGTTCTTC. Protein sequence: CASSKEGPGVPPYNEQFF.

The rearrangement uses TRBV6-2 or TRBV6-3 and TRBJ1-5; a possible D gene is TRBD1 (6 bases). Germline values: CDR1 MNHEY, CDR2 SVGEGT. This CDR3 has 14 residues. V lost 6 bases and J 1 base, leaving 10 bases between the germline ends. CDR3 in DNA: TGTGCCAGCAGCCACAGGGAAAGCAATCAGCCCCAGCATTTT. This encodes CASSHRESNQPQHF.

This rearrangement joins TRBV29-1 to TRBJ1-1; a weak D match, TRBD1 (6 bases). V dropped 7 bases and J dropped 6 bases, with 12 bases sitting between them. Germline V gives CDR1 SQVTM, CDR2 ANQGSEA. The CDR3 covers 11 residues. The CDR3, as DNA: TGCAGCGCCACGACAGGTTCTGAAGCTTTCTTT. Its translation: CSATTGSEAFF. Complete variable domain (other parts from reference TRBV29-1 and TRBJ1-1): SAVISQKPSRDICQRGTSLTIQCQVDSQVTMMFWYRQQPGQSLTLIATANQGSEATYESGFVIDKFPISRPNLTFSTLTVSNMSPEDSSIYLCSATTGSEAFFGQGTRLTVV.

This rearrangement joins TRBV6-6 to TRBJ2-1, with unresolved D. The CDR3 length is 18 residues. Germline CDR1 reads MNHNY; CDR2 reads SVGAGI (reference sequence). The V end was cut by 5 bases, the J end by 1 base, with 21 bases between. CDR3 region: CASSLTPPDTESYNEQFF. The CDR3 DNA reads as TGTGCCAGCAGTCTCACGCCTCCCGACACCGAATCCTACAATGAGCAGTTCTTC.

The table lists this clone with a count of one. The chain combines TRBV5-7 with TRBJ2-7; D uncertain. TRBV5-7 is marked as an open reading frame, function uncertain. V was shortened by 0 bases and J by 10 bases, with 14 bases between the two germline ends. The CDR3 spans 13 residues. The CDR3, as DNA: TGTGCCAGCAGCTTGGTGCGGAGTCAAGCTCAGTACGTC. It specifies CASSLVRSQAQYV.

V and J are TRBV6-5 and TRBJ1-1, with TRBD1 matching over 7 bases. The CDR3 sequence is 15 residues long. CDR1 is MNHEY and CDR2 is SVGAGI in the germline V gene. The V and J ends lost 4 bases and 1 base, in that order; junction bases with no gene match: 6. The CDR3 nucleotides are TGTGCCAGCAGTTTTCCGGGACAGTCGAACACTGAAGCTTTCTTT. Its translation is CASSFPGQSNTEAFF.

This clone was recorded only once. This chain links TRBV2 with TRBJ2-1, with TRBD2 identical over 13 bases. The CDR3 totals 17 residues. Trimming removed 6 bases from V and 7 bases from J; junction bases left unmatched: 12. Germline V gives CDR1 SNHLY, CDR2 FYNNEI. The chain's CDR3 is CASSIRTSGGLGNEQFF. CDR3 sequence (DNA): TGTGCCAGCAGCATCCGGACTAGCGGGGGTTTGGGTAATGAGCAGTTCTTC.

The V and J genes are TRBV27 and TRBJ2-3, with a tentative D call TRBD2 (6 bases). Trimming left V 3 bases short and J 1 base short, with 14 bases between. In germline, CDR1 is MNHEY, CDR2 SMNVEV (reference sequence). The CDR3 totals 16 residues. In DNA, the CDR3 is TGTGCCAGCAGTTTGGAGGGAGTTGGGGGCACAGATACGCAGTATTTT. Protein: CASSLEGVGGTDTQYF.

The rearrangement uses TRBV25-1 and TRBJ2-2; D might be TRBD1 (5 bases). The V end lost 3 bases, the J end lost 6 bases, and 14 bases lay between the germline ends. This CDR3 is built from 15 residues. CDR1 and CDR2 from the germline V gene are MGHDK and SYGVNS. The CDR3 loop is CASSDPGQLSGELFF. As DNA, the CDR3 is TGTGCCAGCAGTGATCCCGGACAATTGTCCGGGGAGCTGTTTTTT.

The chain uses TRBV7-9 and TRBJ1-1; no reliable D call. The germline V gene encodes CDR1 SEHNR and CDR2 FQNEAQ (reference sequence). V dropped 7 bases and J dropped 1 base, with 13 bases sitting between them. This CDR3 has 14 residues. Here the CDR3 DNA reads TGTGCCAGCACCTGGAGGATCTCGAACACTGAAGCTTTCTTT. It is translated as CASTWRISNTEAFF.

V gene TRBV28 combines with J gene TRBJ2-2; D not certain. V was clipped by 4 bases and J by 8 bases, with 17 bases between them. CDR3 length: 15 amino acids. The germline V gene encodes CDR1 MDHEN and CDR2 SYDVKM. Here the CDR3 DNA reads TGTGCCAGCAGTTCCACGCATCGGGTGGCTGGGGAGCTGTTTTTT. Protein product: CASSSTHRVAGELFF. The variable domain in full, with the rest retrieved from reference TRBV28 and TRBJ2-2, is DVKVTQSSRYLVKRTGEKVFLECVQDMDHENMFWYRQDPGLGLRLIYFSYDVKMKEKGDIPEGYSVSREKKERFSLILESASTNQTSMYLCASSSTHRVAGELFFGEGSRLTVL.

This clone was picked up a small number of times. Other DNA sequences within the sample encode an identical CDR3. V gene TRBV7-2 combines with J gene TRBJ1-5; 7 bases align to TRBD1. The germline V gene has CDR1 SGHTA and CDR2 FQGNSA. The trim removed 1 base at V and 2 bases at J, leaving 2 bases unmatched. This CDR3 has 15 amino acids. The CDR3 protein is CASSLVGGGNQPQHF. The CDR3 region has the DNA TGTGCCAGCAGCTTAGTAGGGGGCGGCAATCAGCCCCAGCATTTT. Full variable domain (missing parts from reference TRBV7-2 and TRBJ1-5): GAGVSQSPSNKVTEKGKDVELRCDPISGHTALYWYRQSLGQGLEFLIYFQGNSAPDKSGLPSDRFSAERTGGSVSTLTIQRTQQEDSAVYLCASSLVGGGNQPQHFGDGTRLSIL.

The chain carries TRBV7-9 and TRBJ1-2; D might be TRBD1 (5 bases). CDR1 is SEHNR, CDR2 FQNEAQ, per germline (reference sequence). This CDR3 has 14 residues. Trimming removed 0 bases at V and 8 bases at J, with 13 bases between. CDR3 protein: CASSLAGGEGGYTF. The CDR3 bases are TGTGCCAGCAGCTTAGCGGGAGGGGAAGGAGGCTACACCTTC.

The chain combines TRBV12-3 or TRBV12-4 with TRBJ1-1; no clear D gene. The CDR3 is 11 amino acids. V was trimmed by 2 bases and J by 8 bases, leaving 6 bases between them. The CDR3 loop reads CASSLTKEAFF. In DNA, the CDR3 is TGTGCCAGCAGTTTAACAAAAGAAGCTTTCTTT.

The J gene is TRBJ1-2, the V gene TRBV25-1, with 7 nucleotides matching TRBD1. The CDR3 length is 17 residues. J gave up 0 bases and V 4 bases, and 11 bases lay outside the gene matches. Germline loops: CDR1 MGHDK, CDR2 SYGVNS. In DNA form, the CDR3 reads TGTGCCAGCAGTGGGTACGTACCGGGACAGACTAACTATGGCTACACCTTC. Translation gives CASSGYVPGQTNYGYTF.